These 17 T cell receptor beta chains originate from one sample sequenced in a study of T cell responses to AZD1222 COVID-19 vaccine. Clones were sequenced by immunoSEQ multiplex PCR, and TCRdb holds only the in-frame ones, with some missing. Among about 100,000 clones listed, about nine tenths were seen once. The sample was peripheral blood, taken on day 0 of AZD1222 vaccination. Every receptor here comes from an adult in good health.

The CDR3 region is CASNRDSSNEKLFF. The CDR3 coding sequence is TGTGCCAGCAACAGGGACAGTTCTAATGAAAAACTGTTTTTT. The chain uses TRBV9 and TRBJ1-4; 7 bases align to TRBD1. The germline gives CDR1 SGDLS, CDR2 YYNGEE. The CDR3 consists of 14 residues. With 6 bases clipped from V and 3 bases from J, the junction kept 5 bases outside the gene matches. The full variable domain, rest sourced from reference TRBV9 and TRBJ1-4, is DSGVTQTPKHLITATGQRVTLRCSPRSGDLSVYWYQQSLDQGLQFLIQYYNGEERAKGNILERFSAQQFPDLHSELNLSSLELGDSALYFCASNRDSSNEKLFFGSGTQLSVL.

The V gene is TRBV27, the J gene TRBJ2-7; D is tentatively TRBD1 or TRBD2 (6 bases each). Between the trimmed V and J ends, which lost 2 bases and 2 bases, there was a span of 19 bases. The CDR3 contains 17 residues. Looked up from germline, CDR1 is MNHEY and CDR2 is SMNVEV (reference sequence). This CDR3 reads CASSLNFRGHTAYEQYF. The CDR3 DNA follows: TGTGCCAGCAGTTTAAACTTCCGGGGGCACACAGCCTACGAGCAGTACTTC.

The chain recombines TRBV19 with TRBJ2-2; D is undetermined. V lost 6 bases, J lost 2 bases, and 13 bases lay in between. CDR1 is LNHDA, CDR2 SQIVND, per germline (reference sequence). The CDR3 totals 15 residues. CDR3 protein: CASRRSPLNTGELFF. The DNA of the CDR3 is TGTGCCAGTAGAAGGAGTCCATTAAACACCGGGGAGCTGTTTTTT.

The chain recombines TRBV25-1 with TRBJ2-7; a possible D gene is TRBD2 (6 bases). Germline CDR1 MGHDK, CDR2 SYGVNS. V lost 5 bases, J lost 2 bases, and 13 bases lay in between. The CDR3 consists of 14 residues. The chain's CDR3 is CASSRDGGPYEQYF. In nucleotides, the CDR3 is TGTGCCAGCAGTAGAGACGGGGGACCCTACGAGCAGTACTTC.

CDR3 in amino acids: CASSLKGDNQPQHF. The CDR3, as DNA: TGTGCCAGCAGTTTAAAGGGGGACAATCAGCCCCAGCATTTT. The gene calls are TRBV27 and TRBJ1-5; D may be TRBD1 (6 bases). Trimming stripped 2 bases from V and 3 bases from J, with 8 bases between. CDR3 length: 14 amino acids. Per the germline V gene, CDR1 is MNHEY and CDR2 is SMNVEV (reference sequence).

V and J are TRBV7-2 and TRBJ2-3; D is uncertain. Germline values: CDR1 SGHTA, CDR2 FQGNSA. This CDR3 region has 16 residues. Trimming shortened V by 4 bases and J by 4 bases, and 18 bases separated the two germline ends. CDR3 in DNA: TGTGCCAGCAGCTCAAGGTTTGGGGTATTCGCAGATACGCAGTATTTT. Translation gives CASSSRFGVFADTQYF.

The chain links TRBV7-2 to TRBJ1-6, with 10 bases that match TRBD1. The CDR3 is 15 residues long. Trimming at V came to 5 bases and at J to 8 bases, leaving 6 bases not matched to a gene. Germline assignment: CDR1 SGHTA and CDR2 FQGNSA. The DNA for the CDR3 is TGTGCCAGCAGCGCTCGACAGGGGGCACATTCACCCCTCCACTTT. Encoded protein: CASSARQGAHSPLHF.

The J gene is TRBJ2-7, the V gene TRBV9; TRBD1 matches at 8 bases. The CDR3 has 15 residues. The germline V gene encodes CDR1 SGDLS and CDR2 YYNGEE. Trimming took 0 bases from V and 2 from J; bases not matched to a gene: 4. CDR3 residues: CASSVEGQAAYEQYF. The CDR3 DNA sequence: TGTGCCAGCAGCGTAGAGGGACAGGCCGCCTACGAGCAGTACTTC.

DNA for the CDR3: TGTGCCAGCAGCCTTGGACTAGCTCAAGAGACCCAGTACTTC. This gives the protein CASSLGLAQETQYF. This chain links TRBV9 with TRBJ2-5; 8 nucleotides agree with TRBD2. The ends lost 4 bases at V and 2 bases at J; junction bases unmatched: 4. The CDR3 sequence is 14 residues long. CDR1 and CDR2 (germline): SGDLS, YYNGEE.

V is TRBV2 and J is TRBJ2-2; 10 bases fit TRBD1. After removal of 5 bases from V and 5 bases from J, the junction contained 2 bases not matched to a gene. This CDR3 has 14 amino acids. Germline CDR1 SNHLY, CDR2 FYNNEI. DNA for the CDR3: TGTGCCAGCAGTATGGGACAGGGGACCGGGGAGCTGTTTTTT. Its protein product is CASSMGQGTGELFF. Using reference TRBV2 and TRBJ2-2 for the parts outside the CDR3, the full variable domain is EPEVTQTPSHQVTQMGQEVILRCVPISNHLYFYWYRQILGQKVEFLVSFYNNEISEKSEIFDDQFSVERPDGSNFTLKIRSTKLEDSAMYFCASSMGQGTGELFFGEGSRLTVL.

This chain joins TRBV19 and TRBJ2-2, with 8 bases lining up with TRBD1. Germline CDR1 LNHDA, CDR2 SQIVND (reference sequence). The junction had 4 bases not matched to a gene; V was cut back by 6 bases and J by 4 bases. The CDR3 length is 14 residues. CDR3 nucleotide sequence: TGTGCCAGTAGGGACAGGGTGGTCACCGGGGAGCTGTTTTTT. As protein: CASRDRVVTGELFF.

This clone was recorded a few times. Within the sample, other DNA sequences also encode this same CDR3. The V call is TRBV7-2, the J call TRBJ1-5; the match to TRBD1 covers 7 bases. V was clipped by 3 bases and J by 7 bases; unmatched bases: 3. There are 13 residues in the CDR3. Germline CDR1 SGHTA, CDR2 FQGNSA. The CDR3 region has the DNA TGTGCCAGCAGCTTCGACAGGGACCAGCCCCAGCATTTT. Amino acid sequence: CASSFDRDQPQHF.

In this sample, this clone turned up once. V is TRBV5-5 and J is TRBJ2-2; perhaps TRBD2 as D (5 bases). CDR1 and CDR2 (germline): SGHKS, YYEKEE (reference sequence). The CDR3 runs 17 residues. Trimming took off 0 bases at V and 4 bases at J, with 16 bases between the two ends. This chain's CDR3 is CASSLGFSGWGTGELFF. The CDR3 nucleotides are TGTGCCAGCAGCTTGGGCTTTTCGGGATGGGGCACCGGGGAGCTGTTTTTT.

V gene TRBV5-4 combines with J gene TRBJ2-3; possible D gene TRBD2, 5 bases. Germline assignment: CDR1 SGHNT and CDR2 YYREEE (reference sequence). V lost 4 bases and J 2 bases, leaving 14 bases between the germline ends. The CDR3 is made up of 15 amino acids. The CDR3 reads CASSHGRDSTDTQYF. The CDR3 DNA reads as TGTGCCAGCAGCCATGGACGGGATTCCACAGATACGCAGTATTTT.

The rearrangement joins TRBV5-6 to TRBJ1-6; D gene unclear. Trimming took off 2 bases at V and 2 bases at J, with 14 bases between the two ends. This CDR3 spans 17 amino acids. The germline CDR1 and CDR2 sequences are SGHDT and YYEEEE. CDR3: CASSFHPKNTYNSPLHF. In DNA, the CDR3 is TGTGCCAGCAGCTTCCATCCTAAGAACACCTATAATTCACCCCTCCACTTT.

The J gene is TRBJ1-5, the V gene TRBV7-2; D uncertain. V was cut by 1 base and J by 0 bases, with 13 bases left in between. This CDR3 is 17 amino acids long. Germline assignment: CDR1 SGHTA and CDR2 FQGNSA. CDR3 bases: TGTGCCAGCAGCTTAGGGCCACGGACCCTTAGCAATCAGCCCCAGCATTTT. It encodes CASSLGPRTLSNQPQHF.

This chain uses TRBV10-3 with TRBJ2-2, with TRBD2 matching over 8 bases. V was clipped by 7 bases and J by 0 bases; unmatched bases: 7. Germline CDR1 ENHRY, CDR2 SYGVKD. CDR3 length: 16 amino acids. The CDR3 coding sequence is TGTGCCATCAACCAGAAAGCGGGGGCGAACACCGGGGAGCTGTTTTTT. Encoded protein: CAINQKAGANTGELFF.